This T cell receptor (beta chain) appears in the sequencing data of a study of blood T cell repertoires in COVID-19. On the study more broadly: Acute-phase and convalescent COVID-19 samples originated in the United States, Italy and Spain.

In germline, CDR1 is SGHTA, CDR2 FQGNSA. CDR3 length: 17 residues. V lost 3 bases and J lost 2; bases outside the gene matches: 5. Per the study methods: Amplified reference gene primers provided the basis for estimating nucleated cell counts. Libraries were prepared by immunoSEQ multiplex PCR; TCRdb keeps only in-frame clonotypes and omits some of them. The V and J calls and the clone size are those of that table, but D and trimming were determined from the DNA. The sample consists of more than 90,000 clones, around 76% of them appearing once. The receptor comes from a man at least 80 years old with acute or convalescent COVID-19. Source material: peripheral blood. V gene TRBV7-2 combines with J gene TRBJ2-6; 9 bases fit TRBD1. CDR3 sequence (DNA): TGTGCCAGCAGCTTGGACAGGGGTGGGACTGGGGCCAACGTCCTGACTTTC. Protein product: CASSLDRGGTGANVLTF.